A selection of T cell receptor beta chains follows, all from one sample in a study of blood T cells in healthy people across ages. One entry per CDR3 protein, called by TCRdb with MiXCR from the 5' RACE reads. Found here are some 1.5 million distinct CDR3 sequences, 28% of them singletons; the top ten hold approximately 7.7%. The sequencing sample was made of blood. Receptors originate from a woman in her twenties or thirties in good health. Both conserved end residues are part of each CDR3. Each record gives: V gene, J gene, CDR3 protein.

V gene: TRBV6-2/TRBV6-3
J gene: TRBJ1-2
CDR3 protein: CASRETGDYGYTF

V gene: TRBV11-1
J gene: TRBJ1-2
CDR3 protein: CASSLVGTDLSRMQTRDGYTF

V gene: TRBV5-1
J gene: TRBJ2-5
CDR3 protein: CASSFAQYEETQYF

V gene: TRBV20-1
J gene: TRBJ2-2
CDR3 protein: CSAEEGTLNTGELFF

V gene: TRBV6-5
J gene: -
CDR3 protein: CASSYLPPDDFSNQPQYF

V gene: TRBV9
J gene: TRBJ2-7
CDR3 protein: CASSGGAGTGAYEQYF

V gene: TRBV5-5
J gene: TRBJ1-1
CDR3 protein: CASSFGTGSFAEAFF

V gene: TRBV7-2
J gene: TRBJ2-1
CDR3 protein: CASSLAPGTPSYNEQFF

V gene: TRBV12-3/TRBV12-4
J gene: TRBJ2-3
CDR3 protein: CASTPVRSSTDTQYF

V gene: TRBV2
J gene: TRBJ1-4
CDR3 protein: CASSLDRVGEKLFF

V gene: TRBV29-1
J gene: TRBJ1-2
CDR3 protein: CSAGDSYGYTF

V gene: TRBV6-2/TRBV6-3
J gene: TRBJ1-5
CDR3 protein: CAGGTGLYQPQHF

V gene: TRBV24-1
J gene: TRBJ2-5
CDR3 protein: CATSDPGDLLPTQYF

V gene: TRBV27
J gene: TRBJ1-5
CDR3 protein: CASRPRGVRSNQPQHF

V gene: TRBV4-1
J gene: TRBJ1-5
CDR3 protein: CASSQDPRNQPQHF

V gene: TRBV30
J gene: TRBJ2-1
CDR3 protein: CAWRLAGPPAEQFF

V gene: TRBV30
J gene: TRBJ2-5
CDR3 protein: CACSALGAQYF

V gene: TRBV6-1
J gene: TRBJ2-7
CDR3 protein: CASSESGSSYEQYF

V gene: TRBV20-1
J gene: TRBJ2-3
CDR3 protein: CSAYQGLAIADTQYF

V gene: TRBV20-1
J gene: TRBJ2-1
CDR3 protein: CSVYPPIAGDYNEQFF

V gene: TRBV12-3/TRBV12-4
J gene: TRBJ1-1
CDR3 protein: CASTLRAGNTEAFF

V gene: TRBV6-1
J gene: TRBJ2-2
CDR3 protein: CAGRLVGSTGELFF

V gene: TRBV5-1
J gene: TRBJ1-1
CDR3 protein: CASSLAPGSDEAFF

V gene: TRBV12-3/TRBV12-4
J gene: TRBJ1-1
CDR3 protein: CASFRTGKAFF

V gene: TRBV5-1
J gene: TRBJ1-1
CDR3 protein: CASSSNPGKNTEAFF

V gene: TRBV12-3/TRBV12-4
J gene: TRBJ1-5
CDR3 protein: CASSLKSINQPQHF

V gene: TRBV14
J gene: TRBJ2-7
CDR3 protein: CASSHRPTSINHEQYF

V gene: TRBV5-5
J gene: TRBJ2-7
CDR3 protein: CASRYDIRGEQYF

V gene: TRBV6-2/TRBV6-3
J gene: TRBJ1-5
CDR3 protein: CASSSLWGQPQHF

V gene: TRBV7-9
J gene: TRBJ1-2
CDR3 protein: CASSQGTEAYYGYTF

V gene: TRBV20-1
J gene: TRBJ1-2
CDR3 protein: CSARAQGGYTF

V gene: TRBV7-9
J gene: TRBJ1-5
CDR3 protein: CASSPGEVDQPQHF

V gene: TRBV5-1
J gene: TRBJ2-2
CDR3 protein: CASSQREFTGELFF

V gene: TRBV12-3/TRBV12-4
J gene: TRBJ2-3
CDR3 protein: CASRISSENTDTQYF

V gene: TRBV6-2/TRBV6-3
J gene: TRBJ2-7
CDR3 protein: CASSYDRFYEQYF

V gene: TRBV20-1
J gene: TRBJ1-1
CDR3 protein: CSALTEMNTEAFF

V gene: TRBV7-2
J gene: TRBJ2-5
CDR3 protein: CAGSLAGTGETQYF

V gene: TRBV20-1
J gene: TRBJ2-1
CDR3 protein: CSARLAGRPASEQFF

V gene: TRBV24-1
J gene: TRBJ2-1
CDR3 protein: CATSDLQGRAQFF

V gene: TRBV12-3/TRBV12-4
J gene: TRBJ2-5
CDR3 protein: CASSPGQPGKTQYF

V gene: TRBV12-3/TRBV12-4
J gene: TRBJ2-4
CDR3 protein: CASSPDLNIQYF

V gene: TRBV5-1
J gene: TRBJ2-1
CDR3 protein: CASSPGRLTHPDEQFF

V gene: TRBV5-1
J gene: TRBJ2-5
CDR3 protein: CASSLGGLAGNQETQYF

V gene: TRBV5-1
J gene: TRBJ2-1
CDR3 protein: CASTFVAGGSSNEQFF

V gene: TRBV20-1
J gene: TRBJ1-1
CDR3 protein: CSLLGHLNTEAFF